The 16 T cell receptor beta chains in this list originate from one sample, sequenced in a study of T cell repertoires in cytomegalovirus infection. TCRdb re-called the reads with MiXCR, one entry per CDR3 protein. The sample contains about 97,000 distinct CDR3 sequences, more than 15% of which appear only once. Input material: PBMCs. These receptors originate from a human donor in good health (CMV status not recorded). Some clones in this sample may be carry-over from other donors' samples.

This clonotype was recorded a few times. This chain uses TRBV12-3 or TRBV12-4 with TRBJ1-1; D unclear. V gave up 6 bases and J gave up 6 bases, with 14 bases separating them. The CDR3 loop spans 13 amino acids. In nucleotides, the CDR3 is TGTGCCAGCAGCGGCACGGGTCGCGCTGAAGCTTTCTTT. Translation gives CASSGTGRAEAFF.

The CDR3 DNA is TGTGCCAGCAGCTTAAATCCAGACACCTCTACCCAGCCCCAGCATTTT. As protein: CASSLNPDTSTQPQHF. The rearrangement links TRBV5-5 to TRBJ1-5; D call uncertain. The CDR3 totals 16 residues. Per germline, CDR1 SGHKS and CDR2 YYEKEE (reference sequence). V lost 2 bases, J lost 7 bases, and 19 bases lay in between. Drawing the rest from reference TRBV5-5 and TRBJ1-5, the complete variable domain is DAGVTQSPTHLIKTRGQQVTLRCSPISGHKSVSWYQQVLGQGPQFIFQYYEKEERGRGNFPDRFSARQFPNYSSELNVNALLLGDSALYLCASSLNPDTSTQPQHFGDGTRLSIL.

This clonotype appeared many times. This rearrangement joins TRBV7-2 to TRBJ2-6, with D perhaps given as TRBD1 or TRBD2 (5 bases each). The CDR3 runs 15 residues. V lost 3 bases and J lost 2, with 8 bases in between. Germline V lookup: CDR1 SGHTA, CDR2 FQGNSA. As DNA, the CDR3 is TGTGCCAGCAGCTTCGGGACGGCTGGGGCCAACGTCCTGACTTTC. Its translation is CASSFGTAGANVLTF. The full variable domain, completed using reference TRBV7-2 and TRBJ2-6, is GAGVSQSPSNKVTEKGKDVELRCDPISGHTALYWYRQSLGQGLEFLIYFQGNSAPDKSGLPSDRFSAERTGGSVSTLTIQRTQQEDSAVYLCASSFGTAGANVLTFGAGSRLTVL.

This clonotype has just a few counts. The rearrangement joins TRBV11-2 to TRBJ2-7; the match to TRBD1 covers 9 bases. CDR1 SGHAT and CDR2 FQNNGV come from the germline V gene. This CDR3 is built from 16 residues. J was trimmed by 5 bases and V by 2 bases; bases with no gene match: 10. CDR3 protein: CASSLRAGQGGNEQYF. For the CDR3, the DNA is TGTGCCAGCAGCTTACGTGCGGGACAGGGTGGAAACGAGCAGTACTTC.

This clonotype came up a few times. The chain recombines TRBV19 with TRBJ2-7; D possibly matches TRBD1 or TRBD2 (6 bases each). CDR1 is LNHDA and CDR2 is SQIVND in the germline V gene (reference sequence). The CDR3 contains 16 residues. With 4 bases removed from V and 5 bases from J, the gap between germline ends came to 21 bases. In DNA, the CDR3 is TGTGCCAGTAGTACCCTGAGCGGGCAGGGGATCAACGAGCAGTACTTC. Its translation is CASSTLSGQGINEQYF.

J is TRBJ2-5 and V is TRBV10-3; D perhaps matches TRBD1 (5 bases). V lost 6 bases, J lost 2 bases, and 16 bases lay in between. The germline V gene has CDR1 ENHRY and CDR2 SYGVKD. CDR3 length: 15 residues. The CDR3 bases are TGTGCCATCAGGGAAAAACCGACAGCACAAGAGACCCAGTACTTC. Translation: CAIREKPTAQETQYF.

This clonotype occurred a few times. The V and J genes are TRBV29-1 and TRBJ1-2; 8 bases fit TRBD1. The CDR3 totals 13 residues. The V and J ends lost 6 bases and 2 bases, in that order; junction bases with no gene match: 5. Germline V gene lookup returns CDR1 SQVTM and CDR2 ANQGSEA. CDR3 loop: CSVATGANYGYTF. CDR3 DNA: TGCAGCGTAGCGACAGGGGCCAACTATGGCTACACCTTC.

V gene TRBV6-2 or TRBV6-3 combines with J gene TRBJ1-1; a weak D match, TRBD1 (6 bases). V was pared by 6 bases and J by 4 bases, with 12 bases between. The CDR3 has 13 residues. Germline loops: CDR1 MNHEY, CDR2 SVGEGT. The CDR3 DNA is TGTGCCAGCAGCTACCAGGGGACCACTGAAGCTTTCTTT. Its translation: CASSYQGTTEAFF.

Note on this clonotype: A read error may produce the germline difference seen at one junction end. The V gene is TRBV7-6, the J gene TRBJ2-2; D is unresolved. CDR1 is SGHVS, CDR2 FNYEAQ, per germline. This CDR3 is 13 amino acids long. The CDR3 sequence: CASSLGTIGELFF. The DNA of the CDR3 is TGTGCTAGCAGCTTAGGAACCATCGGGGAGCTGTTTTTT.

This rearrangement joins TRBV5-4 to TRBJ2-3; 12 bases line up with TRBD2. The CDR3 is 16 residues long. Looked up from germline, CDR1 is SGHNT and CDR2 is YYREEE (reference sequence). Losses at the gene ends were 10 bases for V and 4 bases for J; bases not matched to a gene: 13. The CDR3 DNA is TGTGCCTTTCGGACTAGCGGGGAGGGGGGACCAGATACGCAGTATTTT. Protein: CAFRTSGEGGPDTQYF.

J is TRBJ2-7 and V is TRBV3-1; TRBD2 might be the D (6 bases). This CDR3 is 14 amino acids long. The V end lost 4 bases, the J end lost 9 bases, and 19 bases lay between the germline ends. CDR1 is LGHDT, CDR2 YNNKEL, per germline (reference sequence). The CDR3 region is CASSLGPTWGGQYF. Here the CDR3 DNA reads TGTGCCAGCAGCCTAGGACCCACCTGGGGAGGGCAGTACTTC.

This chain links TRBV5-6 with TRBJ2-7; D remains unclear. Looked up from germline, CDR1 is SGHDT and CDR2 is YYEEEE. Trimming left V 3 bases short and J 0 bases short, with 7 bases between. The CDR3 has 13 residues. The CDR3 bases are TGTGCCAGCAGCTACGGAGTCTCCTACGAGCAGTACTTC. Its translation is CASSYGVSYEQYF.

With regard to this clonotype: The junction and the germline gene differ at one end; a read error may be behind it. J is TRBJ2-1 and V is TRBV5-6; D tentatively reads TRBD1 or TRBD2 (5 bases each). The CDR3 consists of 15 residues. Germline CDR1 is SGHDT and CDR2 is YYEEEE. CDR3 protein: CASSPRDLSYNELFF. In DNA, the CDR3 is TGTGCCAGCAGCCCCCGGGACCTCTCCTACAATGAGCTGTTCTTC.

This clonotype was seen a handful of times. The chain combines TRBV7-2 with TRBJ1-6; the D gene is possibly TRBD1 (6 bases). CDR1 is SGHTA, CDR2 FQGNSA, per germline. This CDR3 is 15 amino acids long. Trimming left V 3 bases short and J 10 bases short, with 16 bases between. CDR3 DNA: TGTGCCAGCAGCTTCCTAGGGCAGGGGAAGTCACCCCTCCACTTT. It specifies CASSFLGQGKSPLHF.

This clonotype was counted many times. The chain links TRBV7-2 to TRBJ2-5; D remains unclear. The CDR3 contains 14 residues. The germline gives CDR1 SGHTA, CDR2 FQGNSA. V gave up 2 bases and J gave up 0 bases, with 7 bases separating them. The CDR3 coding sequence is TGTGCCAGCAGCTTACAGGTGTACCAAGAGACCCAGTACTTC. As protein: CASSLQVYQETQYF.

The count of this clonotype is one. The chain couples TRBV11-2 to TRBJ2-7, with 12 positions matching TRBD2. There are 16 residues in the CDR3. After removal of 2 bases from V and 9 bases from J, the junction contained 11 bases not matched to a gene. The germline CDR1 and CDR2 sequences are SGHAT and FQNNGV. CDR3 amino acids: CASSLPGTSGRQRQYF. For the CDR3, the DNA is TGTGCCAGCAGCTTACCAGGGACTAGCGGGCGCCAAAGGCAGTACTTC.